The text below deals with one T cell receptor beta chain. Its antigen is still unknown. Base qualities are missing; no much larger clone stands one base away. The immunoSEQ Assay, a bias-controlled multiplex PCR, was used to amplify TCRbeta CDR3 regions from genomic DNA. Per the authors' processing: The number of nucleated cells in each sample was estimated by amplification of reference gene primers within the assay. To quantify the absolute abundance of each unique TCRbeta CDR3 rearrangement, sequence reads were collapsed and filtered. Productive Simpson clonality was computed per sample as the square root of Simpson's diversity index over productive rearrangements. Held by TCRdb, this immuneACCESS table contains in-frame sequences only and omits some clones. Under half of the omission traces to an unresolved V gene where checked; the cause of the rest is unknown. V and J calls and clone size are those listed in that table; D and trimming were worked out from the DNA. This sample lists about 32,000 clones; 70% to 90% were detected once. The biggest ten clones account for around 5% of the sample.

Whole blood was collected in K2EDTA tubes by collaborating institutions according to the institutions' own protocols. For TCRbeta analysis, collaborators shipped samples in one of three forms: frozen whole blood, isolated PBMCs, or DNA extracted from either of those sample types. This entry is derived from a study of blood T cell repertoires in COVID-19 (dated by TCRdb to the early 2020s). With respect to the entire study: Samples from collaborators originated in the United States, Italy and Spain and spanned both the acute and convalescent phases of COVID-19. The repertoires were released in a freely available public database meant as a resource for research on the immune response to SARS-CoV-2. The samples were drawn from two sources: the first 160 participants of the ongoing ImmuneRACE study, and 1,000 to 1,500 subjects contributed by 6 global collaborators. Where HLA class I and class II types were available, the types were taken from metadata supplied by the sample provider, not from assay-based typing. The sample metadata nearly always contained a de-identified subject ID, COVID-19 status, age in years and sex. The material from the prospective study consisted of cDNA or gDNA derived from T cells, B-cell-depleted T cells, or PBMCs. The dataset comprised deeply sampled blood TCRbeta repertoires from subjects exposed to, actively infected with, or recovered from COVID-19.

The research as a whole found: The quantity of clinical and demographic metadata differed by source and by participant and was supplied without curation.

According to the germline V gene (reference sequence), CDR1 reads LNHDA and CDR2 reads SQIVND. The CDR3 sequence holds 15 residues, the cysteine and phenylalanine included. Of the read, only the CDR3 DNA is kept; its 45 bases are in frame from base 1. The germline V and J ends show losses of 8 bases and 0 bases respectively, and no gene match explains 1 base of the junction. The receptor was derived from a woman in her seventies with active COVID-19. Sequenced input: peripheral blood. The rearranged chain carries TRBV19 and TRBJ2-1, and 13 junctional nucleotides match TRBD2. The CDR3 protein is CASRTSGSSYNEQFF. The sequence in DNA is TGTGCCAGTCGGACTAGCGGGAGCTCCTACAATGAGCAGTTCTTC. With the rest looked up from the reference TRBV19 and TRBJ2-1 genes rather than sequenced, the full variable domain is DGGITQSPKYLFRKEGQNVTLSCEQNLNHDAMYWYRQDPGQGLRLIYYSQIVNDFQKGDIAEGYSVSREKKESFPLTVTSAQKNPTAFYLCASRTSGSSYNEQFFGPGTRLTVL.